This TCR beta chain was sequenced for a study of blood T cell repertoires in COVID-19. Study in general: T cells, B-cell-depleted T cells, or PBMCs provided the cDNA or gDNA that served as material.

Repertoires were generated with immunoSEQ multiplex PCR, while TCRdb's copy carries only in-frame clones and drops some. This table has 50,000 to 65,000 clones, more than 75% appearing once. The CDR3 is made up of 14 amino acids. Germline V gene sequence: CDR1 KGHSH, CDR2 LQKENI. Losses at the gene ends were 6 bases for V and 8 bases for J; bases not matched to a gene: 8. The sequencing sample was made of peripheral blood. The source of this sequence is a human donor in a cohort sampled during active COVID-19. The V gene is TRBV18, the J gene TRBJ1-4; 8 bases map to TRBD1. Here the CDR3 reads CASSPLTGEEKLFF. CDR3 DNA: TGTGCCAGCTCCCCCTTGACAGGGGAAGAAAAACTGTTTTTT.